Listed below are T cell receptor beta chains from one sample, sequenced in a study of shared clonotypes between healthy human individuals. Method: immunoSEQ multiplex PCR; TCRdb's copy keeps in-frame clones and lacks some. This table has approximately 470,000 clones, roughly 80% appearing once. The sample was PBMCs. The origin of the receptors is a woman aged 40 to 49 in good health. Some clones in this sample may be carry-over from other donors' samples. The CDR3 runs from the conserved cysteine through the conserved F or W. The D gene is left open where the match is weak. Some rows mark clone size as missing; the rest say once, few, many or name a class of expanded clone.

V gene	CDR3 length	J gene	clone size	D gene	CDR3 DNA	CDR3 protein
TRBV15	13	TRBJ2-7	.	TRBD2	TGTGCCACCAGCACAGAGCGGGATTACGAGCAGTACTTC	CATSTERDYEQYF
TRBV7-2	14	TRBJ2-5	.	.	TGTGCCAGCAGCTTAGTGCATGTTCTGGAGACCCAGTACTTC	CASSLVHVLETQYF
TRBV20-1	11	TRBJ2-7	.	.	TGCAGTGCCGGCCGAGCAGTTGAGCAGTACTTC	CSAGRAVEQYF
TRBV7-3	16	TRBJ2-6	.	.	TGTGCCAGCAGCTTACGCACAGGGACTGGGGCCAACGTCCTGACTTTC	CASSLRTGTGANVLTF
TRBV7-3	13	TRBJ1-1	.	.	TGTGCCAGCAGCTACCAACAAGGGGCTGGGGCTTTCTTT	CASSYQQGAGAFF
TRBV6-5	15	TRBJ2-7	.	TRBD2	TGTGCCAGCAGATTAGGGGTAGCGGGAACCTACGAGCAGTACTTC	CASRLGVAGTYEQYF
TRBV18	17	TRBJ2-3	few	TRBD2	TGTGCCAGCTCACCACTCGGGACTAGCGGGAGTGGAGATACGCAGTATTTT	CASSPLGTSGSGDTQYF
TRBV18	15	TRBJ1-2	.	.	TGTGCCAGCCCACCAGCGGGGGGCAGAGCAGATGGCTACACCTTC	CASPPAGGRADGYTF
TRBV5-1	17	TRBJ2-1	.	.	TGCGCCAGCAGCTTGGATAGACTGAGCCCCTCCTACAATGAGCAGTTCTTC	CASSLDRLSPSYNEQFF
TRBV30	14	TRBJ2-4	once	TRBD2	TGTGCCTGGACCCCGGGAGGGTGGGCGGACATTCAGTACTTC	CAWTPGGWADIQYF
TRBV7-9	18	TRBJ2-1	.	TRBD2	TGTGCCAGCAGCTACGGGACTAGCGAGACCTTTCTGAGGCATGAGCAGTTCTTC	CASSYGTSETFLRHEQFF
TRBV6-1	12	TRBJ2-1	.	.	TGTGCCAGCACTTGGATCTACAATGAGCAGTTCTTC	CASTWIYNEQFF
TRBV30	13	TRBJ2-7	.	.	TGTGCCTGGAGTGACGGCCCCATCCGGGAGCAGTACTTC	CAWSDGPIREQYF
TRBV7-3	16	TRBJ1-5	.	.	TGTGCCAGCAGCTGGGGCGGACCGTCAATTGACCAGCCCCAGCATTTT	CASSWGGPSIDQPQHF
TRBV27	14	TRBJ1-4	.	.	TGTGCCAGCAGTCGGGGGATCGGTAATGAAAAACTGTTTTTT	CASSRGIGNEKLFF
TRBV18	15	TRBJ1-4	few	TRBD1	TGTGCCAGCTCACATGACAGGGGACCGTGGGAAAAACTGTTTTTT	CASSHDRGPWEKLFF
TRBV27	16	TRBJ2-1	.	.	TGTGCCAGCAGTTTTATGAGGGGTGGCTCCTACAATGAGCAGTTCTTC	CASSFMRGGSYNEQFF
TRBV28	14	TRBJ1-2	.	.	TGTGCCAGCAGCCTCGCCGGGGAAGGCTATGGCTACACCTTC	CASSLAGEGYGYTF
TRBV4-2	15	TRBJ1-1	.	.	TGTGCCAGCAGCCAAGTGGGACGGTGGGACACTGAAGCTTTCTTT	CASSQVGRWDTEAFF
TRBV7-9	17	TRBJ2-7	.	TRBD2	TGTGCCAGCAGCCCCGGGACTATAGGTTCAAGGTCCTACGAGCAGTACTTC	CASSPGTIGSRSYEQYF
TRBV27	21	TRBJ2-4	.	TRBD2	TGTGCCAGCAGTCCGACGGGAGGGGGCATAGCGGGAGTAGGGGCCAAAAACATTCAGTACTTC	CASSPTGGGIAGVGAKNIQYF
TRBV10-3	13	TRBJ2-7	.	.	TGTGCCATCAGTGAGGAACTAGGGGACGAGCAGTACTTC	CAISEELGDEQYF
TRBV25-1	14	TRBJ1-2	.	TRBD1	TGTGCCAGCAGTGGACCGACAGGGTTCTATGGCTACACCTTC	CASSGPTGFYGYTF
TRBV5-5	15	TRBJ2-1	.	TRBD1	TGTGCCAGCAGCCCTAATTGGGGACAGGACAATGAGCAGTTCTTC	CASSPNWGQDNEQFF
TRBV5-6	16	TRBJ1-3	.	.	TGTGCCAGCAGCTTGGCTTCCAGGGGATCCGGAAACACCATATATTTT	CASSLASRGSGNTIYF
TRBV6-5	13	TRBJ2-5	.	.	TGTGCCAGCAGTTACTCTATGGGAGAGACCCAGTACTTC	CASSYSMGETQYF
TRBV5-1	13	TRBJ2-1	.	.	TGCGCCAGCAGCTTAGGGACGAGGGGTGAGCAGTTCTTC	CASSLGTRGEQFF
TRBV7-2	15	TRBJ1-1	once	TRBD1	TGTGCCAGCAGCTTAGTGGTCCAGGGGGCGACTGAAGCTTTCTTT	CASSLVVQGATEAFF
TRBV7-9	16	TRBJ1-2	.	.	TGTGCCAGCAGCTTAGATACGGGGGATAATAACTATGGCTACACCTTC	CASSLDTGDNNYGYTF
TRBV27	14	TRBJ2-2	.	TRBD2	TGTGCCAGCAGTTTAGCGGGGGTTTCCGGGGAGCTGTTTTTT	CASSLAGVSGELFF
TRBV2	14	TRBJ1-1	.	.	TGTGCCAGCAGTGTTAGGGGGTTGGGAACTGAAGCTTTCTTT	CASSVRGLGTEAFF
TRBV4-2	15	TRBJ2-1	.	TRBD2	TGTGCCAGCAGCCGGGGGGGAGGGATGGACGATGAGCAGTTCTTC	CASSRGGGMDDEQFF
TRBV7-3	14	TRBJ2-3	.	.	TGTGCCAGCAGCTTACGGGTGGGGACAGATACGCAGTATTTT	CASSLRVGTDTQYF
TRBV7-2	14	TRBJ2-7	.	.	TGTGCCAGCACTAAAGTTGGATCTACTTACGAGCAGTACTTC	CASTKVGSTYEQYF
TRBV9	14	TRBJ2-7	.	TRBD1	TGTGCCAGCAGCGCAGAAACAGGGGTCGGTGAGCAGTACTTC	CASSAETGVGEQYF
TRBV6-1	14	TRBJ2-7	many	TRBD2	TGTGCCAGCAGTGAGACCGGGGGGAAAAACGAGCAGTACTTC	CASSETGGKNEQYF